This T cell receptor beta chain was sequenced in a study of response to subunit inactivated influenza vaccine (dated by TCRdb to 2017 to 2018). Background for the entire study: To follow how T cells responded to a trivalent subunit inactivated influenza vaccine, the researchers relied on deep quantitative profiling of the T cell receptor repertoire.

Worth noting for this clonotype: Its recognized antigen is unknown. Qualities for individual bases were not recorded, and no much larger clone is one base off.

Points the paper makes about the study in general: The authors proposed that each seasonal influenza vaccination may bring in only a limited number of new T cells.

According to the germline V gene, CDR1 reads SGHDT and CDR2 reads YYEEEE. The CDR3 numbers 17 residues from cysteine through phenylalanine. Here the CDR3 DNA is all that survives: 51 bases in frame from base 1. Unmatched junction bases come to 9, with V trimmed by 3 bases and J by 5 bases. Library preparation used RT-PCR. TCRdb lists the instrument as Illumina HiSeq 2500. Starting from the raw public reads, TCRdb applied fastp trimming at Q25, assembled clones with MiXCR and retained in-frame beta chains. Rows with one shared CDR3 protein collapse into an entry with the most common genes and DNA. The sample table holds more than 700,000 distinct CDR3 sequences, of which roughly 20% were seen once. Around 9.6% of the sample lies in the top ten.

This TCR was recovered from a man between 45 and 60 years old who received an inactivated influenza vaccine. Donor details come from another sample of the same person, matched by shared clones. The receptor chain draws on TRBV5-6 and TRBJ2-1, with 12 middle bases fitting TRBD2. Sequenced here: PBMCs from blood, sampled approximately 5 days after vaccination. The DNA sequence is as follows: TGTGCCAGCAGCTCGGGCTTAACTAGCGGGAGGAACAATGAGCAGTTCTTC. Its translation is CASSSGLTSGRNNEQFF. The entire variable domain, with the stretches around the CDR3 drawn from the reference TRBV5-6 and TRBJ2-1 proteins, is DAGVTQSPTHLIKTRGQQVTLRCSPKSGHDTVSWYQQALGQGPQFIFQYYEEEERQRGNFPDRFSGHQFPNYSSELNVNALLLGDSALYLCASSSGLTSGRNNEQFFGPGTRLTVL.